The clone carrying this TCR beta chain was counted many times. The antigen remains unidentified. The source of the sample is a study of regulatory T cells in long-lasting Graves disease. Study observations and caveats: Researchers examined only peripheral blood and not thyroid tissue.

Building of the TCR beta libraries involved iRepertoire HTBI primers and Arm-PCR of CDR3 regions. TCRdb analysed the multiplex PCR reads with MiXCR anew, one entry per CDR3 protein. This sample carries 360,000 or so distinct CDR3 sequences, about 16% of them seen once, and the ten largest clones take 20% to 25%. Time point reported: newly diagnosed GD, antithyroid drugs for less than 3 months. Researchers made the TCR library from RNA that was extracted from PBMCs. Germline CDR1 and CDR2: SGHAT and FQDESV (reference sequence). CDR3 length: 17 residues. Trimming stripped 4 bases from V and 6 bases from J, with 24 bases between. The sample was also linked to a second study, of T cells in Graves' hyperthyroidism and ophthalmopathy.

Here the sequenced sample was peripheral blood mononuclear cells (PBMCs), taken at new diagnosis, from a patient treated with antithyroid drugs. The chain links TRBV11-1 to TRBJ2-5; D assignment may be TRBD1 or TRBD2 (5 bases each). The TCR was taken from a woman under 30 with Graves disease. This CDR3 is CASSSPLDIGGLQTQYF. The CDR3 coding sequence is TGTGCCAGCAGCTCACCTCTGGACATAGGAGGTCTACAGACCCAGTACTTC.